The T cell receptor (beta chain) under discussion was sequenced for a study of T cells in Graves' hyperthyroidism and ophthalmopathy. Findings of the study overall: In validation, the model predicted ophthalmopathy. These predictions came a median approximately six months before onset.

The V gene's germline CDR1 is SGHTS and CDR2 YDEGEE. There are 13 residues in the CDR3. V dropped 1 base and J dropped 3 bases, with 7 bases sitting between them. The TCR beta CDR3 regions underwent amplification using RNA transcripts as the source. A set of HTBI primers served as the primers for a first-round RT-PCR of the TCR CDR3. Via MiXCR, TCRdb re-called the multiplex PCR reads, giving one row per CDR3 protein. This table has around 500,000 distinct CDR3 sequences, about 16% appearing once. For ophthalmopathy patients, the Clinical Activity Score was at least 3 and the NOSPECS grade at least 4; duration was under 3 months. This clonotype has ten or more counts. Its antigen is unidentified.

The sequence was collected from a young woman with Graves' ophthalmopathy. Sequences were obtained from blood. V is TRBV5-8 and J is TRBJ1-1; D unclear. The CDR3 DNA reads as TGTGCCAGCAGCTTGAACGCAGACACTGAAGCTTTCTTT. Translating it yields CASSLNADTEAFF.